This passage covers 18 T cell receptor beta chains from one sample sequenced in a study of T-cell memory formation after mild COVID-19. In TCRdb, the 5' RACE reads were re-called with MiXCR into one record per CDR3 protein. The data contain about 320,000 distinct CDR3 sequences, approximately 15% of them singletons. Sample: PBMCs or a T cell subset sorted from them (not recorded which). The receptors shown here come from a young man who had mild COVID-19 (a few samples of this study predate the infection). Cell type and time point are not known.

Only a few counts were recorded for this clonotype. The chain recombines TRBV29-1 with TRBJ2-5; D call uncertain. V lost 7 bases and J lost 5, with 11 bases in between. CDR1 and CDR2 (germline): SQVTM, ANQGSEA. The CDR3 is made up of 11 amino acids. The CDR3 nucleotides are TGCAGCGCTAGGACGTTGGAGACCCAGTACTTC. This sequence encodes CSARTLETQYF.

In its sample, this clonotype was seen a few times. CDR3 nucleotides: TGCGCCAGCAGCTTGCTGGGTGATCAGCCCCAGCATTTT. It specifies CASSLLGDQPQHF. This chain joins TRBV5-1 and TRBJ1-5; D gene uncertain. This CDR3 contains 13 residues. Trimming left V 1 base short and J 5 bases short, with 7 bases between. The germline CDR1 and CDR2 sequences are SGHRS and YFSETQ.

This clonotype was counted only a few times. CDR3 in DNA: TGCAGTGCTTCTACTGGGACTAGCGCAAACACAGATACGCAGTATTTT. Its protein product is CSASTGTSANTDTQYF. This chain connects TRBV20-1 to TRBJ2-3, with 10 bases that match TRBD2. The CDR3 is made up of 16 amino acids. V trimming: 5 bases; J trimming: 2 bases; junction bases outside the gene matches: 10. CDR1 is DFQATT and CDR2 is SNEGSKA in the germline V gene (reference sequence).

This clonotype turned up a few times. CDR3 region: CASSFFLGRTAEETQYF. For the CDR3, the DNA is TGTGCCAGCAGTTTTTTCCTCGGGAGGACAGCTGAAGAGACCCAGTACTTC. This chain connects TRBV28 to TRBJ2-5; possibly TRBD2 for D (7 bases). CDR1 is MDHEN, CDR2 SYDVKM, per germline. V was cut by 3 bases and J by 3 bases, with 20 bases left in between. There are 17 residues in the CDR3.

In its sample, this clonotype was seen many times. This chain links TRBV27 with TRBJ2-1; D gene ambiguous. The CDR3 consists of 15 residues. Trimming stripped 1 base from V and 0 bases from J, with 7 bases between. CDR1 and CDR2 (germline): MNHEY, SMNVEV (reference sequence). The DNA for the CDR3 is TGTGCCAGCAGTTTATTGGAAAGCTCCTACAATGAGCAGTTCTTC. Encoded protein: CASSLLESSYNEQFF.

This clonotype was found a few times. The rearrangement uses TRBV24-1 and TRBJ1-5; D is possibly TRBD1 (6 bases). The V gene lost 2 bases and the J gene lost 2 bases, with 15 bases spanning the gap. Looked up from germline, CDR1 is KGHDR and CDR2 is SFDVKD. The CDR3 is 17 amino acids. This chain's CDR3 is CATSDSGGRIGNQPQHF. CDR3 nucleotide sequence: TGTGCCACCAGTGATTCGGGGGGGCGCATTGGCAATCAGCCCCAGCATTTT.

This clonotype was observed a few times. This chain connects TRBV7-9 to TRBJ1-5; maybe TRBD1 (6 bases). CDR1 and CDR2 (germline): SEHNR, FQNEAQ (reference sequence). The CDR3 totals 14 residues. Deletions cut 5 bases from V and 8 bases from J, with 16 bases between. DNA for the CDR3: TGTGCCAGCAGCCTTATGGACAGCTTGGAGCCCCAGCATTTT. This gives the protein CASSLMDSLEPQHF.

This chain connects TRBV5-1 to TRBJ2-5, with D perhaps matching TRBD2 (6 bases). CDR3 length: 16 residues. Germline-derived CDR1 and CDR2 are SGHRS and YFSETQ. V was trimmed by 0 bases and J by 5 bases, leaving 17 bases between them. The CDR3 spells CASSLDPRLGGETQYF. The CDR3 coding sequence is TGCGCCAGCAGCTTGGACCCCCGACTAGGAGGCGAGACCCAGTACTTC.

In regard to this clonotype: Germline and junction disagree at one end, which may indicate a read error. The chain links TRBV4-3 to TRBJ2-1; 8 bases fit TRBD2. This CDR3 is built from 16 residues. Germline V lookup: CDR1 LGHNA, CDR2 YSLEER. The CDR3 DNA reads TGCGCCAGCAGCCAAGAGACGGGGAGGGGCGGGGGGCCGGTTGTCTTC. The encoded protein is CASSQETGRGGGPVVF.

The J gene is TRBJ2-6, the V gene TRBV19; 7 bases map to TRBD2. The germline V gene encodes CDR1 LNHDA and CDR2 SQIVND (reference sequence). This CDR3 has 17 amino acids. V lost 2 bases and J lost 2; bases outside the gene matches: 6. The CDR3 sequence is CASSIRFAGAGANVLTF. The DNA of the CDR3 is TGTGCCAGTAGTATAAGGTTCGCGGGGGCTGGGGCCAACGTCCTGACTTTC.

This clonotype was detected many times. The CDR3 bases are TGTGCCAGCAGGCTTGGTACTAGCGGGGGGGCCCACAATGAGCAGTTCTTC. It codes for CASRLGTSGGAHNEQFF. The chain carries TRBV7-2 and TRBJ2-1; 13 nucleotides agree with TRBD2. J was trimmed by 5 bases and V by 6 bases; bases with no gene match: 10. The CDR3 sequence is 17 residues long. Germline CDR1 SGHTA, CDR2 FQGNSA.

The chain links TRBV20-1 to TRBJ2-7; D possibly corresponds to TRBD2 (5 bases). Trimming stripped 3 bases from V and 1 base from J, with 10 bases between. CDR3 length: 13 residues. The V gene's germline CDR1 is DFQATT and CDR2 SNEGSKA (reference sequence). This CDR3 reads CSARPRGSYEQYV. CDR3 nucleotide sequence: TGCAGTGCTAGGCCCCGCGGGTCCTACGAGCAGTACGTC.

The CDR3 sequence: CASSQTGVNYGYTF. In nucleotides, the CDR3 is TGTGCCAGCAGCCAGACAGGGGTCAACTATGGCTACACCTTC. V is TRBV6-5 and J is TRBJ1-2, with TRBD1 identical over 8 bases. CDR1 and CDR2 from the germline V gene are MNHEY and SVGAGI. The CDR3 has 14 amino acids. V lost 6 bases, J lost 2 bases, and 5 bases stayed unmatched.

The chain combines TRBV5-1 with TRBJ2-7, with D maybe TRBD2 (5 bases). The CDR3 loop spans 13 amino acids. From germline, CDR1 is SGHRS and CDR2 YFSETQ. V was trimmed by 0 bases and J by 5 bases, leaving 9 bases between them. CDR3 nucleotide sequence: TGCGCCAGCAGCTTGGCCGGGATGAACGAGCAGTACTTC. Translated: CASSLAGMNEQYF.

This clonotype was seen more than once but under ten times. The chain joins TRBV12-3 or TRBV12-4 to TRBJ2-7, with D possibly matching TRBD2 (7 bases). Trimming took off 5 bases at V and 2 bases at J, with 16 bases between the two ends. The CDR3 has 15 amino acids. The DNA for the CDR3 is TGTGCCAGCAGTCCGAGGGGGGGGTCTGCCTACGAGCAGTACTTC. Its translation is CASSPRGGSAYEQYF.

This clonotype was counted only a few times. This rearrangement joins TRBV7-2 to TRBJ1-1; no clear D. Trimming pared 2 bases from V and 2 bases from J, leaving 12 bases between. The germline gives CDR1 SGHTA, CDR2 FQGNSA. The CDR3 is 15 residues long. Here the CDR3 DNA reads TGTGCCAGCAGCTTATCGGCTTGGGGTAACACTGAAGCTTTCTTT. This gives the protein CASSLSAWGNTEAFF.

The CDR3 loop reads CSADSTATNEKLFF. The CDR3 bases are TGCAGTGCGGATTCGACGGCAACTAATGAAAAACTGTTTTTT. The chain links TRBV20-1 to TRBJ1-4; D unresolved. V was pared by 6 bases and J by 0 bases, with 11 bases between. This CDR3 comprises 14 residues. Germline CDR1 reads DFQATT; CDR2 reads SNEGSKA (reference sequence).

A few counts support this clonotype. The genes are TRBV5-1 and TRBJ2-3; D remains unclear. Germline assignment: CDR1 SGHRS and CDR2 YFSETQ. There are 13 residues in the CDR3. Trimming removed 0 bases from V and 4 bases from J, with 6 bases in between. CDR3 nucleotide sequence: TGCGCCAGCAGCTTGGGCACTCCAGATACGCAGTATTTT. Amino acids: CASSLGTPDTQYF.